What follows are 25 T cell receptor beta chains derived from one specimen sequenced in a study of blood T cell repertoires in COVID-19. The protocol was immunoSEQ multiplex PCR, while the TCRdb copy is restricted to in-frame clones and leaves out a portion. The sample has about 75,000 clones, around nine tenths seen once; the top ten hold 6% to 6.5%. Source material: peripheral blood. The receptors come from a man aged 80 or over with COVID-19, enrolled during active disease.

V gene TRBV5-6 combines with J gene TRBJ1-2; TRBD1 matches 7 bases. The CDR3 spans 16 residues. The germline V gene encodes CDR1 SGHDT and CDR2 YYEEEE. V trimming: 4 bases; J trimming: 3 bases; junction bases outside the gene matches: 12. The CDR3, as DNA: TGTGCCAGCAGCCGCGGACAGGCAAAGCTGTACTATGGCTACACCTTC. The encoded protein is CASSRGQAKLYYGYTF. Variable domain in full (rest from reference TRBV5-6 and TRBJ1-2): DAGVTQSPTHLIKTRGQQVTLRCSPKSGHDTVSWYQQALGQGPQFIFQYYEEEERQRGNFPDRFSGHQFPNYSSELNVNALLLGDSALYLCASSRGQAKLYYGYTFGSGTRLTVV.

About this clone: This same CDR3 is encoded by further DNA sequences in the sample. The J gene is TRBJ1-6, the V gene TRBV3-1 (or the pseudogene TRBV3-2); D is undetermined. The V gene lost 4 bases and the J gene lost 10 bases, with 8 bases spanning the gap. The CDR3 extends over 12 amino acids. Germline V lookup: CDR1 LGHDT, CDR2 YNNKEL (reference sequence). CDR3 bases: TGTGCCAGCAGCCCCGGTAACTCACCCCTCCACTTT. Amino acid sequence: CASSPGNSPLHF.

V gene TRBV4-2 combines with J gene TRBJ1-1, with 7 bases that match TRBD1. V shed 0 bases and J 7 bases; nucleotides not matched to a gene: 2. This CDR3 spans 13 amino acids. CDR1 and CDR2 (germline): LGHNA, YNFKEQ. CDR3: CASSQEGQLEAFF. The CDR3 DNA reads as TGTGCCAGCAGCCAAGAGGGACAGCTTGAAGCTTTCTTT.

This chain uses TRBV11-3 with TRBJ2-3; 8 nucleotides line up with TRBD2. This CDR3 spans 14 amino acids. Trimming removed 3 bases from V and 4 bases from J; junction bases left unmatched: 3. Germline V gene data show CDR1 as SGHNT and CDR2 as YENEEA. The CDR3 loop is CASSFGGGADTQYF. Here the CDR3 DNA reads TGTGCCAGCAGCTTCGGGGGGGGTGCAGATACGCAGTATTTT.

The V and J genes are TRBV3-1 (or the pseudogene TRBV3-2) and TRBJ2-7, with D unclear. Germline CDR1 LGHDT, CDR2 YNNKEL (reference sequence). Between the trimmed V and J ends, which lost 4 bases and 5 bases, there was a span of 12 bases. There are 13 residues in the CDR3. The CDR3 DNA is TGTGCCAGCAGCCTACGACTTGATGACGAGCAGTACTTC. This gives the protein CASSLRLDDEQYF.

This chain links TRBV6-2 or TRBV6-3 with TRBJ2-6; 9 positions match TRBD2. Germline V CDR1 and CDR2: MNHEY, SVGEGT. The CDR3 consists of 20 residues. V lost 5 bases, J lost 0 bases, and 14 bases stayed unmatched. The CDR3 sequence is CASSTPLGQRGASGANVLTF. As DNA, the CDR3 is TGTGCCAGCAGTACCCCCCTAGGTCAGCGGGGGGCCTCTGGGGCCAACGTCCTGACTTTC.

The chain recombines TRBV7-2 with TRBJ2-3, with D hard to call. Germline CDR1 is SGHTA and CDR2 is FQGNSA. V was pared by 10 bases and J by 3 bases, with 14 bases between. CDR3 length: 13 amino acids. In nucleotides, the CDR3 is TGTGCCACCACCCCGGGTAGGACAGATACGCAGTATTTT. It yields the protein CATTPGRTDTQYF.

V is TRBV20-1 and J is TRBJ2-7; weak D call: TRBD2 (6 bases). From germline, CDR1 is DFQATT and CDR2 SNEGSKA (reference sequence). V was clipped by 3 bases and J by 2 bases, with 11 bases between them. This CDR3 is 13 amino acids long. CDR3 in DNA: TGCAGTGCTAGTATTAGCGGTACCTACGAGCAGTACTTC. Translated: CSASISGTYEQYF.

This chain connects TRBV24-1 to TRBJ2-1; possible D gene TRBD1, 6 bases. Looked up from germline, CDR1 is KGHDR and CDR2 is SFDVKD. V shed 4 bases and J shed 0 bases, with 15 bases lying between them. The length of the CDR3 is 17 residues. The CDR3 sequence: CATSDRGRGVSYNEQFF. As DNA, the CDR3 is TGTGCCACCAGTGACAGGGGTCGAGGGGTCTCCTACAATGAGCAGTTCTTC.

Only one count was recorded for this clone. V and J are TRBV7-3 and TRBJ1-3, with a weak D call TRBD1 (6 bases). V dropped 4 bases and J dropped 1 base, with 8 bases sitting between them. Germline CDR1 and CDR2: SGHTA and FQGTGA. The CDR3 consists of 14 residues. The CDR3 coding sequence is TGTGCCAGCAGCTGGGGGCCTTCTGGAAACACCATATATTTT. This gives the protein CASSWGPSGNTIYF.

The J gene is TRBJ2-7, the V gene TRBV7-2; 13 nucleotides match TRBD2. V dropped 5 bases and J dropped 2; count of bases not matched to a gene: 3. This CDR3 spans 15 amino acids. Germline assignment: CDR1 SGHTA and CDR2 FQGNSA. CDR3 nucleotides: TGTGCCAGCAGCGTAGGGACTAGCGGGGCCTACGAGCAGTACTTC. Its translation: CASSVGTSGAYEQYF.

The rearrangement uses TRBV19 and TRBJ1-5; D is unresolved. The CDR3 runs to 14 residues. The V gene lost 6 bases and the J gene lost 0 bases, with 9 bases spanning the gap. The germline V gene encodes CDR1 LNHDA and CDR2 SQIVND (reference sequence). CDR3 loop: CASSRIFSNQPQHF. For the CDR3, the DNA is TGTGCCAGTAGCAGGATTTTTAGCAATCAGCCCCAGCATTTT.

CDR3 in amino acids: CASTRGGGPYEQYF. The CDR3 DNA is TGTGCCAGCACCCGTGGGGGGGGACCTTACGAGCAGTACTTC. The J gene is TRBJ2-7, the V gene TRBV2, with TRBD2 matching over 7 bases. Looked up from germline, CDR1 is SNHLY and CDR2 is FYNNEI. The CDR3 extends over 14 amino acids. Trimming at V came to 7 bases and at J to 4 bases, leaving 10 bases not matched to a gene.

The V gene is TRBV6-1, the J gene TRBJ2-2; weak D call: TRBD1 (5 bases). Germline lookup yields CDR1 MNHNS and CDR2 SASEGT. The V gene lost 2 bases and the J gene lost 6 bases, with 10 bases spanning the gap. The CDR3 is 14 amino acids. CDR3 sequence reads: CASSEQGLAGELFF. The CDR3 nucleotides are TGTGCCAGCAGTGAACAGGGTCTCGCCGGGGAGCTGTTTTTT.

This clone has more than one count but fewer than ten. The V gene is TRBV9, the J gene TRBJ1-2, with 11 bases matching TRBD1. Germline V CDR1 and CDR2: SGDLS, YYNGEE. The CDR3 consists of 16 residues. V trimming: 0 bases; J trimming: 8 bases; junction bases outside the gene matches: 9. CDR3 DNA sequence: TGTGCCAGCAGCGTAGTAGATTACGGGGACAGGGGGGGCTACACCTTC. Translated: CASSVVDYGDRGGYTF.

The genes are TRBV6-5 and TRBJ1-2, with D maybe TRBD1 (6 bases). This CDR3 comprises 13 residues. V gave up 0 bases and J gave up 8 bases, with 10 bases separating them. Germline assignment: CDR1 MNHEY and CDR2 SVGAGI. The CDR3 protein is CASSYSGGEGYTF. Here the CDR3 DNA reads TGTGCCAGCAGTTACTCAGGGGGGGAAGGCTACACCTTC.

The chain is built from TRBV11-3 and TRBJ1-1, with D maybe TRBD1 (6 bases). Deletions cut 5 bases from V and 1 base from J, with 11 bases between. This CDR3 region has 14 residues. The germline V gene encodes CDR1 SGHNT and CDR2 YENEEA. The CDR3 protein is CASSVYRENTEAFF. DNA of the CDR3: TGTGCCAGCAGCGTCTACAGGGAGAACACTGAAGCTTTCTTT. The full variable domain, with the rest looked up from reference TRBV11-3 and TRBJ1-1, is EAGVVQSPRYKIIEKKQPVAFWCNPISGHNTLYWYLQNLGQGPELLIRYENEEAVDDSQLPKDRFSAERLKGVDSTLKIQPAELGDSAVYLCASSVYRENTEAFFGQGTRLTVV.

J is TRBJ1-5 and V is TRBV18; maybe TRBD1 (6 bases). The CDR3 is made up of 15 amino acids. Germline CDR1 is KGHSH and CDR2 is LQKENI. V was clipped by 6 bases and J by 6 bases, with 18 bases between them. CDR3 sequence reads: CASSPGTPTGQPQHF. The CDR3 DNA sequence: TGTGCCAGCTCCCCAGGGACACCCACCGGTCAGCCCCAGCATTTT.

The gene calls are TRBV3-1 (or the pseudogene TRBV3-2) and TRBJ2-2; no definite D call. The V gene's germline CDR1 is LGHDT and CDR2 YNNKEL (reference sequence). Trimming shortened V by 1 base and J by 6 bases, and 12 bases separated the two germline ends. There are 15 residues in the CDR3. In nucleotides, the CDR3 is TGTGCCAGCAGCCAAGGCGTCGTTACCGCCGGGGAGCTGTTTTTT. This translates into CASSQGVVTAGELFF.

The V gene is TRBV10-3, the J gene TRBJ2-1; 9 bases align to TRBD1. CDR1 and CDR2 from the germline V gene are ENHRY and SYGVKD. Germline trimming cut 10 bases from V and 5 bases from J; bases unmatched to any gene: 6. The CDR3 runs to 13 residues. The chain's CDR3 is CATRTGEHNEQFF. Here the CDR3 DNA reads TGTGCCACCAGGACAGGGGAACACAATGAGCAGTTCTTC.

This rearrangement joins TRBV6-5 to TRBJ1-6; D is uncertain. CDR3 length: 13 amino acids. Germline CDR1 is MNHEY and CDR2 is SVGAGI. V gave up 4 bases and J gave up 11 bases, with 12 bases separating them. In nucleotides, the CDR3 is TGTGCCAGCAGTTCCCGACCGAGGGCACCCCTCCACTTT. Translating it yields CASSSRPRAPLHF.

The chain uses TRBV5-1 and TRBJ1-2, with 7 bases aligning to TRBD1. V trimming: 3 bases; J trimming: 8 bases; junction bases outside the gene matches: 13. The CDR3 length is 15 residues. Germline assignment: CDR1 SGHRS and CDR2 YFSETQ. CDR3 sequence: CASSYRLGDSTGYTF. The DNA of the CDR3 is TGCGCCAGCAGCTATCGGCTGGGGGACAGTACGGGCTACACCTTC.

V and J are TRBV19 and TRBJ1-1; 7 nucleotides line up with TRBD1. Germline V gene lookup returns CDR1 LNHDA and CDR2 SQIVND (reference sequence). The CDR3 totals 13 residues. Unmatched junction bases numbered 2, after V lost 7 bases and J lost 0 bases. The CDR3 sequence: CASTQGMNTEAFF. CDR3 DNA: TGTGCCAGTACACAGGGGATGAACACTGAAGCTTTCTTT. The variable domain in full, completed from reference TRBV19 and TRBJ1-1, reads DGGITQSPKYLFRKEGQNVTLSCEQNLNHDAMYWYRQDPGQGLRLIYYSQIVNDFQKGDIAEGYSVSREKKESFPLTVTSAQKNPTAFYLCASTQGMNTEAFFGQGTRLTVV.

V usage is TRBV5-1 and J usage is TRBJ2-2; TRBD1 is a possible D gene (6 bases). Looked up from germline, CDR1 is SGHRS and CDR2 is YFSETQ. The CDR3 has 15 amino acids. V lost 0 bases to trimming and J lost 6 bases, with 12 bases between them. CDR3 nucleotides: TGCGCCAGCAGCTTGGACAGGGCAGGGGCCGGGGAGCTGTTTTTT. This translates into CASSLDRAGAGELFF.

The V gene is TRBV5-4, the J gene TRBJ1-5; D is possibly TRBD1 (5 bases). Germline V lookup: CDR1 SGHNT, CDR2 YYREEE (reference sequence). V lost 2 bases and J 6 bases, leaving 12 bases between the germline ends. The CDR3 length is 14 residues. The CDR3 DNA follows: TGTGCCAGCAGCTTTGCAGGGTCGGGTCAGCCCCAGCATTTT. Amino acids: CASSFAGSGQPQHF.